The 5 T cell receptor beta chains presented below share a single source sample, sequenced in a study of control samples from healthy donors and cancer patients. TCRdb's copy holds only in-frame clones and misses some; the assay was immunoSEQ multiplex PCR. Of tens of thousands of clones in the sample, roughly 85% were seen once. Sequencing was carried out using blood. The receptors were sampled from a middle-aged man in good health.

The gene calls are TRBV7-2 and TRBJ1-1, with a possible D match to TRBD1 (6 bases). The CDR3 has 17 residues. CDR1 SGHTA and CDR2 FQGNSA come from the germline V gene. The V end lost 0 bases, the J end lost 4 bases, and 18 bases lay between the germline ends. In DNA, the CDR3 is TGTGCCAGCAGCTTAGCCTTACTCCGGGACACCTCCACTGAAGCTTTCTTT. This codes for CASSLALLRDTSTEAFF.

This chain uses TRBV15 with TRBJ2-7, with TRBD1 matching 7 bases. Germline assignment: CDR1 LNHNV and CDR2 YYDKDF (reference sequence). The CDR3 length is 13 residues. After removal of 5 bases from V and 3 bases from J, the junction contained 4 bases not matched to a gene. The CDR3 nucleotides read TGTGCCACCAGCTCCGACAGGGACTACGAGCAGTACTTC. Its protein is CATSSDRDYEQYF.

This sequence joins TRBV7-9 and TRBJ2-1, with 7 bases identical to TRBD2. The CDR3 is 17 residues long. V dropped 2 bases and J dropped 4; count of bases not matched to a gene: 11. Germline lookup yields CDR1 SEHNR and CDR2 FQNEAQ (reference sequence). In DNA, the CDR3 is TGTGCCAGCAGCTTACTCGCTGGGCTAGCGGATTACAATGAGCAGTTCTTC. Protein sequence: CASSLLAGLADYNEQFF.

The chain links TRBV9 to TRBJ1-3, with D hard to call. Trimming cost V 0 bases and J 0 bases, with 4 bases left between them. The germline gives CDR1 SGDLS, CDR2 YYNGEE. The CDR3 contains 14 residues. CDR3 amino acids: CASSVGFSGNTIYF. The CDR3 DNA follows: TGTGCCAGCAGCGTAGGCTTCTCTGGAAACACCATATATTTT.

The gene calls are TRBV30 and TRBJ2-5; D is unresolved. CDR1 is GTSNPN and CDR2 is SVGIG in the germline V gene (reference sequence). This CDR3 contains 11 residues. Trimming removed 5 bases from V and 5 bases from J, with 9 bases in between. For the CDR3, the DNA is TGTGCCTGGGGATTAGGGGAGACCCAGTACTTC. Its protein product is CAWGLGETQYF.